The TCR beta chain described here comes from a study of patients and donors after allogeneic stem cell transplantation. This CDR3 is 14 amino acids long. In germline, CDR1 is LGHDT, CDR2 YNNKEL (reference sequence). Trimming shortened V by 0 bases and J by 8 bases, and 13 bases separated the two germline ends. TCRdb fed the RT-PCR reads into MiXCR, producing one record per CDR3 protein. The table includes roughly 960,000 distinct CDR3 sequences, approximately 18% detected once. The receptor was isolated from a human donor who was either an allogeneic HSCT recipient or a stem cell or donor lymphocyte infusion donor (not recorded which). It is not recorded whose cells these are; they may come from a transplant donor. Sequencing was carried out using blood, either unsorted or a sorted T cell fraction (not recorded which). This chain uses TRBV3-1 with TRBJ1-2; no definite D call. CDR3: CASSQDPPLPGYTF. In DNA, the CDR3 is TGTGCCAGCAGCCAAGATCCTCCACTGCCGGGCTACACCTTC.